This TCR beta chain is from a study of cytomegalovirus exposure and HLA in healthy donors. Across the whole study: Genotyping showed 75% to 90% of a few hundred donors falling in the Caucasian-associated ancestry cluster.

Findings of the study overall: The authors judged a highly shared variant cluster likely a sequencing artifact. Presence/absence analysis assumed near-uniform sequencing depth across donors.

Points on this clone: No antigen is known for it.

The PCR had 60 Vbeta and 13 Jbeta primers. Libraries were prepared by immunoSEQ multiplex PCR; TCRdb keeps only in-frame clonotypes and omits some of them. The sample lists over 130,000 clones; about 84% were seen once. Germline V gene data show CDR1 as MGHRA and CDR2 as YSYEKL. The CDR3 loop spans 16 amino acids. V lost 5 bases, J lost 3 bases, and 18 bases lay in between. It was healthy bone marrow donors who served as donors. The receptor comes from a woman aged 35 to 49 in good health and CMV-seropositive. This chain links TRBV4-1 with TRBJ2-3, with D perhaps matching TRBD1 (5 bases). Specimen: PBMCs. The CDR3: CASSSSFQGGTDTQYF. In DNA, the CDR3 is TGCGCCAGCAGCTCCTCTTTCCAGGGCGGAACAGATACGCAGTATTTT.